One T cell receptor beta chain is described in this entry. This sample was included in a study of T cells in Graves' hyperthyroidism and ophthalmopathy. What was amplified from RNA transcripts were TCR beta CDR3 regions. When the TCR CDR3 underwent first-round RT-PCR, the HTBI primer set was used. A single record per CDR3 protein comes from TCRdb applying MiXCR to the multiplex PCR reads. Of hundreds of thousands of distinct CDR3 sequences in the sample, about a sixth were seen once. Clinical symptoms, serum thyroxine and TRAb, thyroid ultrasound and orbital computed tomography together formed the diagnostic basis. Germline V gene data show CDR1 as MNHNS and CDR2 as SASEGT. The length of the CDR3 is 12 residues. The V and J ends lost 10 bases and 10 bases respectively, with 14 bases between them.

The chain recombines TRBV6-1 with TRBJ1-6, with D perhaps TRBD1 (6 bases). The sequencing sample was made of blood. This TCR came from a woman aged 30 to 39 with Graves' hyperthyroidism. CDR3 nucleotide sequence: TGTGCCACCCACAGGGAAGGGTCACCCCTCCACTTT. Its protein product is CATHREGSPLHF.